The rows below give T cell receptor beta chains drawn from one sample of a study of blood T cell repertoires in COVID-19. Produced via immunoSEQ multiplex PCR; TCRdb's table is partial and in-frame only. The sample holds a few hundred thousand clones, less than 90% seen once. Sequenced material: PBMCs or T cells enriched from blood (not recorded which). The receptors here all came from a woman aged 30 to 39 who had been exposed to COVID-19. CDR3s leave out the opening cysteine and the closing phenylalanine or tryptophan. Clone size, where shown, is once, few, many, or a class for clones that have expanded.

V	size	J	CDR3
TRBV5-1	.	TRBJ2-7	ASSPGGRGDYEQY
TRBV5-1	.	TRBJ1-2	ASRGADRGTYGYT
TRBV4-1	few	TRBJ1-5	ASSQARDYSNQPQH
TRBV5-1	.	TRBJ1-1	ASSLPLGGTEAF
TRBV11-2	many	TRBJ1-6	ASSPQAGSPLH
TRBV10-2	once	TRBJ1-5	ASSESQGSQPQH
TRBV27	few	TRBJ1-6	ASSPGTGHSPLH
TRBV5-8	.	TRBJ2-1	ASSRAGKSDHNEQF
TRBV19	once	TRBJ1-1	ASSKLGSGRTTEAF
TRBV12-3/TRBV12-4	.	TRBJ2-5	ASSSRTGETQY
TRBV3-1/TRBV3-2	few	TRBJ2-2	ASSHRQGAGGELF
TRBV5-1	.	TRBJ2-7	ASSLTPGTYEQY
TRBV6-5	once	TRBJ2-4	ASAGVSKNIQY
TRBV5-1	.	TRBJ2-1	ASSLVGHLSGESEQF
TRBV7-2	.	TRBJ2-7	ASSSGTGFSYEQY
TRBV5-1	once	TRBJ1-2	ASSLQGDYGYT
TRBV5-6	.	TRBJ1-2	ASSQQGGLYGYT
TRBV3-1/TRBV3-2	.	TRBJ1-3	ASSQQGSGNTIY
TRBV3-1/TRBV3-2	.	TRBJ1-2	ASSQDWGQAPSGGYT
TRBV3-1/TRBV3-2	.	TRBJ1-1	ASSQGSNKGVQGNTEAF
TRBV9	.	TRBJ2-2	ASSVAGGYTGELF
TRBV15	.	TRBJ1-1	ATSSGANTEAF
TRBV2	.	TRBJ1-1	ASITDSMNTEAF
TRBV12-3/TRBV12-4	.	TRBJ1-1	ASSFSGGFGAF
TRBV27	.	TRBJ1-1	ASSGTGGSTEAF
TRBV4-2	.	TRBJ2-7	ASSRGGQGIRGEQY
TRBV2	.	TRBJ2-3	ASSATSGGQTDTQY
TRBV30	once	TRBJ1-1	AWRAAQGRNPEAF
TRBV18	.	TRBJ1-1	ASSPPSVREAF
TRBV6-1	.	TRBJ1-2	ASSEGSGGDYGYT
TRBV6-5	once	TRBJ2-7	ASGQNSPHYEQY
TRBV7-2	few	TRBJ1-2	ASSTRTVNYGYT
TRBV5-1	once	TRBJ1-2	ASSIAGTGKDGYT
TRBV5-8	.	TRBJ2-5	ASSLGGALKETQY
TRBV5-5	once	TRBJ1-1	ASSTRQSYTEAF
TRBV5-4	.	TRBJ2-2	ASSTKDTGELF
TRBV4-2	.	TRBJ1-5	ASSQSDSYQPQH
TRBV11-3	.	TRBJ2-3	ASSFAGGQGTDTQY
TRBV9	.	TRBJ1-2	ASSPSYYGYT
TRBV18	.	TRBJ2-5	ASSPSGIQETQY
TRBV24-1	.	TRBJ2-3	ATSDPQDTQY
TRBV27	.	TRBJ2-6	ASSNGGNSGANVLT
TRBV7-2	.	TRBJ2-7	ASSLGPYHAGAAEQY